The clone carrying this T cell receptor beta chain was observed many times. The target antigen is unknown. From RNA transcripts, TCR beta CDR3 regions were amplified. The primer set for the first-round RT-PCR of the TCR CDR3 was HTBI. Each CDR3 protein is one row after TCRdb ran MiXCR on the multiplex PCR reads. The sample comprises around 480,000 distinct CDR3 sequences, 14% of which are singletons, and 17% rests with the top ten. The sample is drawn from a study of T cells in Graves' hyperthyroidism and ophthalmopathy. V lost 0 bases, J lost 2 bases, and 14 bases lay in between. The CDR3 extends over 17 amino acids. Germline values: CDR1 LGHNT, CDR2 FRNRAP. Study-wide findings and caveats: Researchers found most expanded thyroid clonotypes above 0.001 in blood as well.

PBMCs were derived from around 10 ml fresh peripheral blood. V usage is TRBV12-5 and J usage is TRBJ2-1; maybe TRBD1 (7 bases). This clonotype originated in a woman aged 18 to 35 with Graves' hyperthyroidism. Sample: blood. The CDR3 spells CASGLVQGLATYNEQFF. The CDR3 nucleotides read TGTGCTAGTGGTTTGGTACAGGGGCTAGCGACCTACAATGAGCAGTTCTTC.